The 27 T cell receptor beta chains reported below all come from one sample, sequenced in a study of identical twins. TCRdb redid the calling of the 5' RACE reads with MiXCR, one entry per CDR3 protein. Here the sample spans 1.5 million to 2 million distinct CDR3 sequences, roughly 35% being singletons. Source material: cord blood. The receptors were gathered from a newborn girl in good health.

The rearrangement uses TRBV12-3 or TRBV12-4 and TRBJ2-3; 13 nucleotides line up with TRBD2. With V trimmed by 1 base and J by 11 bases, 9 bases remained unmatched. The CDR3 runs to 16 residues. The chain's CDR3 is CASSLGTSGRDRVQYF. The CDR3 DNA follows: TGTGCCAGCAGTTTAGGGACTAGCGGGAGAGATCGTGTGCAGTATTTT.

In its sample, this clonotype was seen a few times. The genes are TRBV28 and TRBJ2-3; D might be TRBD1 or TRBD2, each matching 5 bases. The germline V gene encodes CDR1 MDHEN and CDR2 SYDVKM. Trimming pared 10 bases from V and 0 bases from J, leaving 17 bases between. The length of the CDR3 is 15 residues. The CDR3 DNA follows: TGTGCCACCGACAGCGGTCCCCTTAGCACAGATACGCAGTATTTT. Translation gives CATDSGPLSTDTQYF.

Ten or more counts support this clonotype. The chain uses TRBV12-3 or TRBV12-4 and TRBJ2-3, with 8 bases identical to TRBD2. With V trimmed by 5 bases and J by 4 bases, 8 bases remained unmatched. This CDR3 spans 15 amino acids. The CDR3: CASSIGLAGADTQYF. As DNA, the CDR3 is TGTGCCAGCAGTATCGGACTAGCTGGGGCAGATACGCAGTATTTT.

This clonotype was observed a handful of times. CDR3 bases: TGTGCCAGCAGCTTAGTCCCTAGGCCGGGGCAAGAGACCCAGTACTTC. This codes for CASSLVPRPGQETQYF. V gene TRBV7-2 combines with J gene TRBJ2-5, with D possibly matching TRBD2 (5 bases). There are 16 residues in the CDR3. V lost 1 base, J lost 2 bases, and 14 bases lay in between. Germline loops: CDR1 SGHTA, CDR2 FQGNSA.

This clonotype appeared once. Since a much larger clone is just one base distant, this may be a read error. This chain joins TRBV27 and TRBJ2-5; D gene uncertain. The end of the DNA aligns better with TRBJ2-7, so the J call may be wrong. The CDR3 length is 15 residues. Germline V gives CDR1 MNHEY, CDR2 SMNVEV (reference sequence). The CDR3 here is CASSLKGKGTYEQYF. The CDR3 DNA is TGTGCCAGCAGTTTGAAAGGGAAAGGTACCTACGAGCAGTACTTC.

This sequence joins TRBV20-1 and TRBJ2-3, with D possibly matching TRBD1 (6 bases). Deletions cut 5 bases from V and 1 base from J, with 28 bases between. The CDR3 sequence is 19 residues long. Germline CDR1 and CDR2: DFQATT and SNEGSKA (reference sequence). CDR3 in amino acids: CSALPTWCRGTAGTDTQYF. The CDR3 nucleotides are TGCAGTGCTCTCCCGACTTGGTGCAGGGGAACTGCGGGCACAGATACGCAGTATTTT.

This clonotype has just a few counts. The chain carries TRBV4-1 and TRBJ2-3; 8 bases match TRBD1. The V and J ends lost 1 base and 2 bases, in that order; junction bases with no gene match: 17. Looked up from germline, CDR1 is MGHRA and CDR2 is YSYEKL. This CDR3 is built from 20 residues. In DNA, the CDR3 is TGCGCCAGCAGCCAAGTTTCCATAGGCCGTCGGACAGGGAACACAGATACGCAGTATTTT. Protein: CASSQVSIGRRTGNTDTQYF.

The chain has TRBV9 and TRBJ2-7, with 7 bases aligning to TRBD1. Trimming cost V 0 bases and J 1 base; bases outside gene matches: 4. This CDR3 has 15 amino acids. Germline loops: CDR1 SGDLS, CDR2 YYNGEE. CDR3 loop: CASSVGTGQSYEQYF. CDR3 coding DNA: TGTGCCAGCAGCGTAGGTACGGGACAGTCCTACGAGCAGTACTTC.

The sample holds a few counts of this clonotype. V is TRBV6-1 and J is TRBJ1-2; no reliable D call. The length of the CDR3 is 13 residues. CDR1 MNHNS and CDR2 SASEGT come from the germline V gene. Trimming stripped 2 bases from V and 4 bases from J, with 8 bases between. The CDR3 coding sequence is TGTGCCAGCAGTGAAACGCGTCTCTATGGCTACACCTTC. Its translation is CASSETRLYGYTF.

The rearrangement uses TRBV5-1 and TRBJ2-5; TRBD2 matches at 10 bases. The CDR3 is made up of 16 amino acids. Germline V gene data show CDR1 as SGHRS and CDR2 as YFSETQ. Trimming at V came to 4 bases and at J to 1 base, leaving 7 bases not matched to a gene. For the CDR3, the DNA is TGCGCCAGCAGCCCGGACGTAGCGGGGGGCCAAGAGACCCAGTACTTC. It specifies CASSPDVAGGQETQYF.

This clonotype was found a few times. The CDR3 loop is CASNRDEEKLFF. CDR3 DNA sequence: TGTGCCAGCAACAGGGACGAGGAAAAACTGTTTTTT. V gene TRBV2 combines with J gene TRBJ1-4; a weak D match, TRBD1 (6 bases). Per germline, CDR1 SNHLY and CDR2 FYNNEI. This CDR3 contains 12 residues. V was trimmed by 7 bases and J by 8 bases, leaving 11 bases between them.

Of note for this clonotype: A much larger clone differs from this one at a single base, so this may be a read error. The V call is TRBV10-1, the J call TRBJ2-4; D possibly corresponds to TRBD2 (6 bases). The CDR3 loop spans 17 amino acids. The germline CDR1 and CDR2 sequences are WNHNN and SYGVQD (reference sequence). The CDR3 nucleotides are TGCGCCAGCGGTGACCGCTGCGGGACGATAGCCAAAAACATTCAGTACTTC. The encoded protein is CASGDRCGTIAKNIQYF.

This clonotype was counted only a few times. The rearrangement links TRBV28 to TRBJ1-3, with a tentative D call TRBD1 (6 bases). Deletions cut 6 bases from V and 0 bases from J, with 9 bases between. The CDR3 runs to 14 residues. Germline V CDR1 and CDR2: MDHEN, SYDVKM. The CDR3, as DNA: TGTGCCAGCAGCCGGGACAACTCTGGAAACACCATATATTTT. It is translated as CASSRDNSGNTIYF.

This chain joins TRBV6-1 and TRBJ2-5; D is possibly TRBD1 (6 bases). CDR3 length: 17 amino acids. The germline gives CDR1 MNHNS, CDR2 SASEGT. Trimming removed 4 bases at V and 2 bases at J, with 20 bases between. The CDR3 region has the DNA TGTGCCAGCAGTGCGCAGGGGTCTTACCCCACACAAGAGACCCAGTACTTC. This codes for CASSAQGSYPTQETQYF.

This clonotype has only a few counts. CDR3 DNA sequence: TGTGCCAGCAGCAGGGTTTGGAACACTGAAGCTTTCTTT. Its translation is CASSRVWNTEAFF. The chain employs TRBV9 and TRBJ1-1; the D is unclear. Germline-derived CDR1 and CDR2 are SGDLS and YYNGEE. Trimming took off 4 bases at V and 1 base at J, with 8 bases between the two ends. This CDR3 is built from 13 residues.

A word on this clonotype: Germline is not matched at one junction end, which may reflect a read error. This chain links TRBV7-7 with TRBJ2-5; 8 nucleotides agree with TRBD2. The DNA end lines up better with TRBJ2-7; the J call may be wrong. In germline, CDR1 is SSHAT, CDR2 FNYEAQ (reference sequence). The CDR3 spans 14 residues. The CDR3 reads CASSHGLADDEQYF. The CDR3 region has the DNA TGTGCTAGCAGTCACGGACTAGCCGACGACGAGCAGTACTTC.

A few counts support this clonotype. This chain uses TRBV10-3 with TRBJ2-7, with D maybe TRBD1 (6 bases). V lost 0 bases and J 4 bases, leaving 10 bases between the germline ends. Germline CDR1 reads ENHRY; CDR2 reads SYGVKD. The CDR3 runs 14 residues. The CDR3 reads CAISESTGQYEQYF. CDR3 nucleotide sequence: TGTGCCATCAGTGAGTCTACCGGACAGTACGAGCAGTACTTC.

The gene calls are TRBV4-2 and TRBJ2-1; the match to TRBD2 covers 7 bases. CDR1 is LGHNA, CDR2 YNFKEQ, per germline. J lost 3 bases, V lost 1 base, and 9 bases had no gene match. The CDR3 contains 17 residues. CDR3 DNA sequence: TGTGCCAGCAGCCAAGCGGTGGTCCGGGGGGTCTACAATGAGCAGTTCTTC. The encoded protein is CASSQAVVRGVYNEQFF.

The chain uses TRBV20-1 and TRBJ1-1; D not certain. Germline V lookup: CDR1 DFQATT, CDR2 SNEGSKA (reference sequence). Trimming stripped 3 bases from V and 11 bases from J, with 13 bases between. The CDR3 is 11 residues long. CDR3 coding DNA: TGCAGTGCTAGGCCGTACACTAGGGCTTTCTTT. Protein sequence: CSARPYTRAFF.

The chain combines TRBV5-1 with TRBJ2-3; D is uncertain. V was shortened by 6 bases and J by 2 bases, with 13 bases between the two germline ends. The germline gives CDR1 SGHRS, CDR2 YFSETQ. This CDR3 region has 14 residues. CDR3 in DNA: TGCGCCAGCATCCGTGATGGGAACACAGATACGCAGTATTTT. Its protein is CASIRDGNTDTQYF.

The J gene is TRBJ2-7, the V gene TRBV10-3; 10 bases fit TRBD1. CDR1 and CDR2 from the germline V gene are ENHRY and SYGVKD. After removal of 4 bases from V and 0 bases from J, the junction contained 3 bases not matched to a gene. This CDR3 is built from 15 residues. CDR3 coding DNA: TGTGCCATCAGTGGGACAGGGGGGTTCTCCTACGAGCAGTACTTC. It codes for CAISGTGGFSYEQYF.

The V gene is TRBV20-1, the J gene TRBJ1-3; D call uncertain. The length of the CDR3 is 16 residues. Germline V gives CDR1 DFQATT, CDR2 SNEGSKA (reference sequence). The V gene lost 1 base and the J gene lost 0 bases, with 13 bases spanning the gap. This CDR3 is CSARVLDGSSGNTIYF. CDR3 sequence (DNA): TGCAGTGCTAGAGTCTTGGACGGAAGCTCTGGAAACACCATATATTTT.

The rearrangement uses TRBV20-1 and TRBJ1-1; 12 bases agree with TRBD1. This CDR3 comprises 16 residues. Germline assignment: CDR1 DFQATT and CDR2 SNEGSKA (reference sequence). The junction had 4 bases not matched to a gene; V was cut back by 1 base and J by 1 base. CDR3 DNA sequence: TGCAGTGCTAGAGTTCGGGGACAGGGGGCGAACACTGAAGCTTTCTTT. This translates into CSARVRGQGANTEAFF.

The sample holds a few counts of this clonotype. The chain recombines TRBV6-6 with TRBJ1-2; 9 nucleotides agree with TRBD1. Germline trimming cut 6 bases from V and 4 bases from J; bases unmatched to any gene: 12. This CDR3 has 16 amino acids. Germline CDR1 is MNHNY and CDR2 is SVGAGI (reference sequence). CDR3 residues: CASSRPVGQGPYGYTF. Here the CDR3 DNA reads TGTGCCAGCAGCCGCCCCGTGGGACAGGGACCCTATGGCTACACCTTC.

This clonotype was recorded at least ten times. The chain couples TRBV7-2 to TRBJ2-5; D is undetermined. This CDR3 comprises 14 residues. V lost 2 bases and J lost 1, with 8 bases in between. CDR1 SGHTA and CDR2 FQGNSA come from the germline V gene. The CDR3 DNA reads TGTGCCAGCAGCTTACTCGGAATCCAAGAGACCCAGTACTTC. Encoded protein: CASSLLGIQETQYF.

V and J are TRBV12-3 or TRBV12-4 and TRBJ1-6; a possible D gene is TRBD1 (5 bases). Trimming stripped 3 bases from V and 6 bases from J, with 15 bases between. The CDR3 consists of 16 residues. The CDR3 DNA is TGTGCCAGCAGTTTTGGGTACAGGTGTTCTAATTCACCCCTCCACTTT. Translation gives CASSFGYRCSNSPLHF.

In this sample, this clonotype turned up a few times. CDR3 protein: CASSLANGGGEQFF. DNA of the CDR3: TGTGCCAGCAGTTTAGCGAACGGTGGAGGTGAGCAGTTCTTC. The chain uses TRBV12-3 or TRBV12-4 and TRBJ2-1; perhaps TRBD2 as D (5 bases). The CDR3 runs 14 residues. V was shortened by 0 bases and J by 9 bases, with 12 bases between the two germline ends.